This passage covers 7 T cell receptor beta chains from one sample sequenced in a study of identical twins. TCRdb processed the 5' RACE reads anew with MiXCR; each CDR3 protein has one entry. The sample includes about 220,000 distinct CDR3 sequences, approximately 5.9% of them seen just once. These data were also reused for a study on T cells expressing NK-cell markers.

The sequenced sample was CD8+ T cells sorted from blood. The receptors derive from a woman between 18 and 29 years old in good health.

This clonotype came up a few times. The chain carries TRBV27 and TRBJ1-2, with D uncertain. The V end lost 6 bases, the J end lost 3 bases, and 11 bases lay between the germline ends. This CDR3 is 13 amino acids long. The germline gives CDR1 MNHEY, CDR2 SMNVEV (reference sequence). Here the CDR3 DNA reads TGTGCCAGCAGCACCTGGACGGACTATGGCTACACCTTC. This encodes CASSTWTDYGYTF.

About this clonotype: Possible read error: a much larger clone is one base away. CDR3: CASRVGGTEAFF. Written as DNA, the CDR3 is TGTGCCAGCAGGGTGGGGGGGACTGAAGCTTTCTTT. The genes are TRBV6-6 and TRBJ1-1; a weak D match, TRBD1 (5 bases). The CDR3 length is 12 residues. Between the trimmed V and J ends, which lost 6 bases and 5 bases, there was a span of 10 bases. Germline CDR1 and CDR2: MNHNY and SVGAGI (reference sequence).

Only a few counts were recorded for this clonotype. The rearrangement joins TRBV27 to TRBJ2-1; D is possibly TRBD1 or TRBD2 (6 bases each). V shed 4 bases and J shed 0 bases, with 10 bases lying between them. CDR1 and CDR2 from the germline V gene are MNHEY and SMNVEV (reference sequence). The CDR3 totals 15 residues. The CDR3 reads CASSSRGVSYNEQFF. The CDR3 DNA is TGTGCCAGCAGTTCAAGGGGGGTCTCCTACAATGAGCAGTTCTTC.

The sample holds a few counts of this clonotype. The rearrangement links TRBV4-3 to TRBJ2-7; maybe TRBD1 (5 bases). Germline V CDR1 and CDR2: LGHNA, YSLEER. This CDR3 is built from 14 residues. Trimming shortened V by 0 bases and J by 0 bases, and 6 bases separated the two germline ends. The CDR3 DNA follows: TGCGCCAGCAGCCAAGATGACAGCTCCTACGAGCAGTACTTC. Protein sequence: CASSQDDSSYEQYF.

The chain links TRBV7-9 to TRBJ2-1, with D perhaps matching TRBD2 (5 bases). Trimming took off 1 base at V and 8 bases at J, with 18 bases between the two ends. CDR3 length: 16 residues. The germline V gene has CDR1 SEHNR and CDR2 FQNEAQ (reference sequence). CDR3 coding DNA: TGTGCCAGCAGCTTAGTGACTAACGGGGATATGGATGAGCAGTTCTTC. Residues: CASSLVTNGDMDEQFF. The full variable domain, with the rest looked up from reference TRBV7-9 and TRBJ2-1, is DTGVSQNPRHKITKRGQNVTFRCDPISEHNRLYWYRQTLGQGPEFLTYFQNEAQLEKSRLLSDRFSAERPKGSFSTLEIQRTEQGDSAMYLCASSLVTNGDMDEQFFGPGTRLTVL.

Comment on this clonotype: Being one base from a much bigger clone, this may be a read error. V gene TRBV7-9 combines with J gene TRBJ1-6, with 8 bases identical to TRBD1. V lost 4 bases, J lost 10 bases, and 9 bases stayed unmatched. The germline V gene encodes CDR1 SEHNR and CDR2 FQNEAQ (reference sequence). The CDR3 totals 15 residues. CDR3 coding DNA: TGTGCCAGCAGCTCCCTGGCAGGGGGCGAATCACCCCTCCACTTT. This translates into CASSSLAGGESPLHF.

This clonotype showed up just a few times. This rearrangement joins TRBV11-2 to TRBJ1-1; unclear D gene. Trimming pared 5 bases from V and 1 base from J, leaving 14 bases between. Looked up from germline, CDR1 is SGHAT and CDR2 is FQNNGV. The CDR3 has 15 amino acids. The CDR3 reads CASSPSGRKNTEAFF. For the CDR3, the DNA is TGTGCCAGCAGCCCCTCCGGGCGGAAGAACACTGAAGCTTTCTTT. The full variable domain, its missing parts supplied by reference TRBV11-2 and TRBJ1-1, is EAGVAQSPRYKIIEKRQSVAFWCNPISGHATLYWYQQILGQGPKLLIQFQNNGVVDDSQLPKDRFSAERLKGVDSTLKIQPAKLEDSAVYLCASSPSGRKNTEAFFGQGTRLTVV.